These T cell receptor beta chains were read from a single sample in a study of cytomegalovirus exposure and HLA in healthy donors. Clones were read by immunoSEQ multiplex PCR, and TCRdb kept only the in-frame ones, dropping some. The sample holds around 170,000 clones, roughly 80% seen once. The source material was PBMCs. These receptors all come from a man aged 45-60 years in good health and CMV-seronegative. Each CDR3 is given with its conserved first and last residue. A D gene is named only where the DNA matches it firmly. Clone size is shown for a subset of rows, as once, few, many or a class of expanded clone.

V: TRBV30; size: NA; J: TRBJ2-5; D: NA; DNA: TGTGCCTGGTCCTGGGGGGGCACCCAGTACTTC; CDR3: CAWSWGGTQYF
V: TRBV10-3; size: NA; J: TRBJ1-6; D: NA; DNA: TGTGCCATCACTGGACAGACTCTTTCACCCCTCCACTTT; CDR3: CAITGQTLSPLHF
V: TRBV5-8; size: NA; J: TRBJ2-7; D: NA; DNA: TGTGCCAGCAGCCCGCAGGGCCCCTACGAGCAGTACTTC; CDR3: CASSPQGPYEQYF
V: TRBV4-1; size: NA; J: TRBJ1-2; D: NA; DNA: TGCGCCAGCAGCCAAGATGACGTAGGGGAATGGGGCTACACCTTC; CDR3: CASSQDDVGEWGYTF
V: TRBV10-3; size: few; J: TRBJ2-7; D: NA; DNA: TGTGCCATCGGGGAAGACTACTACGAGCAGTACTTC; CDR3: CAIGEDYYEQYF
V: TRBV2; size: NA; J: TRBJ1-6; D: NA; DNA: TGTGCCAGCAGTGACAGGAGATCCACTAGCTCCTATAATTCACCCCTCCACTTT; CDR3: CASSDRRSTSSYNSPLHF
V: TRBV7-2; size: NA; J: TRBJ1-4; D: NA; DNA: TGTGCCAGCAGCTTAGCCCGGTCGGGGGGAAATGAAAAACTGTTTTTT; CDR3: CASSLARSGGNEKLFF
V: TRBV6-5; size: NA; J: TRBJ1-6; D: NA; DNA: TGTGCCAGCAGTTCAGGAGAGAGGGATTCACCCCTCCACTTT; CDR3: CASSSGERDSPLHF
V: TRBV9; size: NA; J: TRBJ2-1; D: TRBD1; DNA: TGTGCCAGCGGCTCGGGACAGCTCCTCTACAATGAGCAGTTCTTC; CDR3: CASGSGQLLYNEQFF
V: TRBV4-1; size: NA; J: TRBJ1-5; D: NA; DNA: TGCGCCAGCAGCCACTTGGGGCCCTATAGCAATCAGCCCCAGCATTTT; CDR3: CASSHLGPYSNQPQHF
V: TRBV4-1; size: NA; J: TRBJ2-5; D: NA; DNA: TGCGCCAGCAGCCAACTTGCTCCGACAGGAATCGAGACCCAGTACTTC; CDR3: CASSQLAPTGIETQYF
V: TRBV19; size: once; J: TRBJ1-5; D: TRBD1; DNA: TGTGCCAGTAGTAGCCCCGGACAGGGGGGGAATCAGCCCCAGCATTTT; CDR3: CASSSPGQGGNQPQHF
V: TRBV7-2; size: NA; J: TRBJ2-5; D: NA; DNA: TGTGCCAGCAGCGAGGGAAGAGAGACCCAGTACTTC; CDR3: CASSEGRETQYF
V: TRBV30; size: NA; J: TRBJ2-1; D: NA; DNA: TGTGCTGCCATGAGACAGGACTTAAATGAGCAGTTCTTC; CDR3: CAAMRQDLNEQFF
V: TRBV18; size: NA; J: TRBJ2-1; D: NA; DNA: TGTGCCAGCATAACAGGGTCTGACAATGAGCAGTTCTTC; CDR3: CASITGSDNEQFF